A single sample gave rise to the 5 T cell receptor beta chains below, sequenced in a study of blood T cell repertoires in COVID-19 (TCRdb year 2020). The protocol used for the library was the immunoSEQ multiplex PCR assay. TCRdb re-hosts the immuneACCESS table, in-frame sequences only. Its copies lack some clones; in the studies checked, an unresolved V gene accounts for under half of them, and the cause for the rest is not known. Present in this sample are around 500,000 clones, 80% to 90% of which were seen just once. The biggest ten clones account for approximately 2.9% of the sample. Source material: peripheral blood. These receptors originate from a human donor in a cohort sampled during active COVID-19.

The chain has TRBV6-5 and TRBJ2-6; no clear D gene. CDR1 is MNHEY, CDR2 SVGAGI, per germline. The V and J ends lost 2 bases and 2 bases respectively, with 10 bases between them. The CDR3 totals 16 residues. CDR3: CASSYRDGPGANVLTF. The CDR3 region has the DNA TGTGCCAGCAGTTACCGCGATGGGCCTGGGGCCAACGTCCTGACTTTC.

The gene calls are TRBV28 and TRBJ2-5; 10 nucleotides line up with TRBD1. The CDR3 has 15 residues. The germline V gene has CDR1 MDHEN and CDR2 SYDVKM. V was pared by 7 bases and J by 4 bases, with 9 bases of the junction left unmatched. The CDR3 DNA is TGTGCCAGCACCGGGGACAGGGGCGCCCGAGAGACCCAGTACTTC. Translated: CASTGDRGARETQYF.

The V and J genes are TRBV27 and TRBJ2-1; 8 bases agree with TRBD2. Germline trimming cut 0 bases from V and 4 bases from J; bases unmatched to any gene: 5. CDR1 and CDR2 from the germline V gene are MNHEY and SMNVEV (reference sequence). The CDR3 totals 16 residues. The CDR3 here is CASSLSGSGAYNEQFF. CDR3 nucleotide sequence: TGTGCCAGCAGTTTATCTGGTAGCGGGGCGTACAATGAGCAGTTCTTC.

The rearrangement links TRBV16 to TRBJ1-1; TRBD1 aligns across 7 bases. The CDR3 is 13 residues long. The germline V gene encodes CDR1 KGHSY and CDR2 FQNENV. Losses at the gene ends were 4 bases for V and 9 bases for J; bases not matched to a gene: 8. The CDR3 DNA follows: TGTGCCAGCAGCCCACCAGGAGGGGGCAAAGCTTTCTTT. As protein: CASSPPGGGKAFF.

V and J are TRBV28 and TRBJ2-7; a weak D match, TRBD2 (5 bases). Trimming stripped 6 bases from V and 1 base from J, with 16 bases between. This CDR3 contains 15 residues. The germline V gene encodes CDR1 MDHEN and CDR2 SYDVKM. For the CDR3, the DNA is TGTGCCAGCAGGCTGGACTCCTTTGTTTCCTACGAGCAGTACTTC. Translating gives CASRLDSFVSYEQYF.